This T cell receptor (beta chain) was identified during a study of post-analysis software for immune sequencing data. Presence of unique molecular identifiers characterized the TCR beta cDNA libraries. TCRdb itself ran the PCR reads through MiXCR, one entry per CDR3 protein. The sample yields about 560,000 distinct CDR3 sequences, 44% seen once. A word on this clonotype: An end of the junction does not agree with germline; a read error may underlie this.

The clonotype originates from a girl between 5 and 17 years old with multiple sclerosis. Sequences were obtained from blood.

The CDR3 sequence: CASSVGPDGTEAFF. The CDR3 DNA reads as TGTGCCAGCAGCGTAGGCCCTGACGGGACTGAAGCTTTTTTT. J is TRBJ1-1 and V is TRBV9, with D possibly TRBD1 on 5 matching bases. The germline V gene has CDR1 SGDLS and CDR2 YYNGEE. CDR3 size: 14 residues.